One sample yielded the 15 T cell receptor beta chains listed below, sequenced in a study of blood T cell repertoires in COVID-19. Libraries were prepared by immunoSEQ multiplex PCR; TCRdb keeps only in-frame clonotypes and omits some of them. The sample has approximately 70,000 clones, roughly 85% seen once; the top ten hold 30% to 40%. The sample consisted of peripheral blood. The receptors originated from a woman of 80 years or more with active or convalescent COVID-19.

V usage is TRBV4-3 and J usage is TRBJ2-6, with 9 bases aligning to TRBD1. The V and J ends lost 0 bases and 0 bases, in that order; junction bases with no gene match: 6. The length of the CDR3 is 19 residues. Germline loops: CDR1 LGHNA, CDR2 YSLEER. The CDR3 spells CASSQDRDRVASGANVLTF. In DNA form, the CDR3 reads TGCGCCAGCAGCCAAGACCGGGACAGGGTGGCCTCTGGGGCCAACGTCCTGACTTTC.

The rearrangement uses TRBV4-1 and TRBJ1-2, with TRBD1 matching 9 bases. Germline V gene sequence: CDR1 MGHRA, CDR2 YSYEKL. V trimming: 1 base; J trimming: 6 bases; junction bases outside the gene matches: 6. CDR3 length: 15 amino acids. DNA for the CDR3: TGCGCCAGCAGCCAAGGCCTAGACAGGGGGGATGGCTACACCTTC. Protein sequence: CASSQGLDRGDGYTF.

The V gene is TRBV7-8, the J gene TRBJ1-3; D may be TRBD1 (6 bases). The CDR3 consists of 11 residues. Looked up from germline, CDR1 is SGHVS and CDR2 is FQNEAQ. CDR3: CASQGGNTIYF. CDR3 DNA: TGTGCGTCACAGGGTGGAAACACCATATATTTT.

The chain joins TRBV27 to TRBJ2-7, with 11 bases aligning to TRBD1. V shed 8 bases and J 4 bases; nucleotides not matched to a gene: 7. The V gene's germline CDR1 is MNHEY and CDR2 SMNVEV (reference sequence). The CDR3 is 14 residues long. The CDR3 region has the DNA TGTGCCAGCGGACCGGGACAGGGGGTTTACGAGCAGTACTTC. Translating gives CASGPGQGVYEQYF.

The J gene is TRBJ2-2, the V gene TRBV7-2; 7 bases agree with TRBD1. The CDR3 has 17 amino acids. V lost 4 bases to trimming and J lost 5 bases; unmatched junction nucleotides: 13. Germline assignment: CDR1 SGHTA and CDR2 FQGNSA. The CDR3 spells CASSSTPGATGTGELFF. As DNA, the CDR3 is TGTGCCAGCAGCTCTACACCCGGGGCGACAGGGACCGGGGAGCTGTTTTTT.

The chain joins TRBV28 to TRBJ2-7; D might be TRBD2 (6 bases). Germline lookup yields CDR1 MDHEN and CDR2 SYDVKM. Trimming removed 7 bases from V and 4 bases from J, with 17 bases in between. This CDR3 is 14 amino acids long. The DNA for the CDR3 is TGTGCCAGCAAAATCGTGGGGGGAAGGTACGAGCAGTACTTC. This gives the protein CASKIVGGRYEQYF. The full variable domain, in which reference TRBV28 and TRBJ2-7 provide the parts outside the CDR3, is DVKVTQSSRYLVKRTGEKVFLECVQDMDHENMFWYRQDPGLGLRLIYFSYDVKMKEKGDIPEGYSVSREKKERFSLILESASTNQTSMYLCASKIVGGRYEQYFGPGTRLTVT.

The chain joins TRBV15 to TRBJ1-5; weak D call: TRBD1 (5 bases). The V end lost 0 bases, the J end lost 0 bases, and 9 bases lay between the germline ends. CDR1 and CDR2 from the germline V gene are LNHNV and YYDKDF (reference sequence). The CDR3 consists of 16 residues. The DNA of the CDR3 is TGTGCCACCAGCAGAGATTGGACACCTAGCAATCAGCCCCAGCATTTT. This gives the protein CATSRDWTPSNQPQHF. The whole variable domain, remainder taken from reference TRBV15 and TRBJ1-5, is DAMVIQNPRYQVTQFGKPVTLSCSQTLNHNVMYWYQQKSSQAPKLLFHYYDKDFNNEADTPDNFQSRRPNTSFCFLDIRSPGLGDTAMYLCATSRDWTPSNQPQHFGDGTRLSIL.

The V gene is TRBV7-2, the J gene TRBJ1-2; D is ambiguous. Trimming stripped 4 bases from V and 8 bases from J, with 14 bases between. Germline-derived CDR1 and CDR2 are SGHTA and FQGNSA. This CDR3 region has 13 residues. CDR3 protein: CASSSAGFVGYTF. CDR3 nucleotides: TGTGCCAGCAGCTCGGCGGGCTTTGTAGGCTACACCTTC.

This sequence joins TRBV19 and TRBJ1-3, with TRBD1 identical over 10 bases. Germline CDR1 is LNHDA and CDR2 is SQIVND (reference sequence). V was pared by 3 bases and J by 4 bases, with 3 bases of the junction left unmatched. This CDR3 comprises 15 residues. The CDR3 protein is CASSIGTGDGNTIYF. In DNA form, the CDR3 reads TGTGCCAGTAGTATTGGGACAGGGGACGGAAACACCATATATTTT.

The V gene is TRBV7-2, the J gene TRBJ2-1; 7 positions agree with TRBD2. The ends lost 1 base at V and 1 base at J; junction bases unmatched: 7. Germline V CDR1 and CDR2: SGHTA, FQGNSA. This CDR3 comprises 17 residues. CDR3 DNA sequence: TGTGCCAGCAGCTTAGGGAGCGGGATTATATCCTACAATGAGCAGTTCTTC. Its protein product is CASSLGSGIISYNEQFF. Drawing the rest from reference TRBV7-2 and TRBJ2-1, the complete variable domain is GAGVSQSPSNKVTEKGKDVELRCDPISGHTALYWYRQSLGQGLEFLIYFQGNSAPDKSGLPSDRFSAERTGGSVSTLTIQRTQQEDSAVYLCASSLGSGIISYNEQFFGPGTRLTVL.

The chain combines TRBV6-6 with TRBJ1-5, with a tentative D call TRBD1 (6 bases). The V and J ends lost 2 bases and 3 bases respectively, with 11 bases between them. From germline, CDR1 is MNHNY and CDR2 SVGAGI (reference sequence). The CDR3 length is 15 residues. The CDR3: CASSYGTPFNQPQHF. CDR3 coding DNA: TGTGCCAGCAGTTACGGGACACCCTTCAATCAGCCCCAGCATTTT.

This rearrangement joins TRBV11-2 to TRBJ1-1, with D uncertain. The CDR3 is 13 amino acids. The germline V gene has CDR1 SGHAT and CDR2 FQNNGV. Trimming stripped 3 bases from V and 0 bases from J, with 5 bases between. CDR3 residues: CASSFLMNTEAFF. CDR3 DNA: TGTGCCAGCAGCTTTCTTATGAACACTGAAGCTTTCTTT. The entire variable domain, with the rest obtained from reference TRBV11-2 and TRBJ1-1, is as follows: EAGVAQSPRYKIIEKRQSVAFWCNPISGHATLYWYQQILGQGPKLLIQFQNNGVVDDSQLPKDRFSAERLKGVDSTLKIQPAKLEDSAVYLCASSFLMNTEAFFGQGTRLTVV.

V usage is TRBV27 and J usage is TRBJ1-5; tentatively, D is TRBD1 (6 bases). This CDR3 is built from 16 residues. V lost 10 bases to trimming and J lost 1 base, with 20 bases between them. Per the germline V gene, CDR1 is MNHEY and CDR2 is SMNVEV (reference sequence). CDR3 bases: TGTGCCACTCGCCCAACTTTCAGGGGAAGCAATCAGCCCCAGCATTTT. Amino acids: CATRPTFRGSNQPQHF.

CDR3 sequence reads: CASSVDYYQETQYF. CDR3 nucleotides: TGTGCCAGCAGCGTCGACTATTACCAAGAGACCCAGTACTTC. This chain links TRBV5-5 with TRBJ2-5, with D perhaps TRBD2 (5 bases). V gave up 4 bases and J gave up 0 bases, with 10 bases separating them. The CDR3 has 14 amino acids. Germline CDR1 reads SGHKS; CDR2 reads YYEKEE (reference sequence).

This chain joins TRBV6-5 and TRBJ1-2; D not resolved. Germline V CDR1 and CDR2: MNHEY, SVGAGI. The CDR3 totals 13 residues. Trimming removed 2 bases at V and 6 bases at J, with 10 bases between. The CDR3 DNA sequence: TGTGCCAGCAGTTACGATAACGGTAATGGCTACACCTTC. Protein sequence: CASSYDNGNGYTF.